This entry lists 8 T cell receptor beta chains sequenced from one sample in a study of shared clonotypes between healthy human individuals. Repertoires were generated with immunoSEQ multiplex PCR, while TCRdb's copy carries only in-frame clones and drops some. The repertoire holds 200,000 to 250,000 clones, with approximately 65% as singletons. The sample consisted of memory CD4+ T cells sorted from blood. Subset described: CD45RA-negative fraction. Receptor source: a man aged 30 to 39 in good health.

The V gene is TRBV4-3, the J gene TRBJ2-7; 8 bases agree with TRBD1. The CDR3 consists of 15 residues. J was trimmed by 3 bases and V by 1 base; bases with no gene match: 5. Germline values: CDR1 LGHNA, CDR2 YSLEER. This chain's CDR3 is CASSQATGGYYEQYF. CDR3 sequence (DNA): TGCGCCAGCAGCCAAGCAACAGGGGGGTACTACGAGCAGTACTTC.

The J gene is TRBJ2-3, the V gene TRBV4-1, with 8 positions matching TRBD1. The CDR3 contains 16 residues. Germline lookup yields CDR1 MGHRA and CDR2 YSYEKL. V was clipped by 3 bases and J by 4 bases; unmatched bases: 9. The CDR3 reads CASSQSIGQGADTQYF. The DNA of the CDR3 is TGCGCCAGCAGCCAGTCGATTGGACAGGGAGCAGATACGCAGTATTTT.

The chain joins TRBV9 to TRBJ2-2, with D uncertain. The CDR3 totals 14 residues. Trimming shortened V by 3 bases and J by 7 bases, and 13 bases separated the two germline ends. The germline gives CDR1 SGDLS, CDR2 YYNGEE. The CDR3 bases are TGTGCCAGCAGCGCCCAGTCACAGCACGGGGAGCTGTTTTTT. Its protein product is CASSAQSQHGELFF. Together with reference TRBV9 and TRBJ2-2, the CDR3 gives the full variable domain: DSGVTQTPKHLITATGQRVTLRCSPRSGDLSVYWYQQSLDQGLQFLIQYYNGEERAKGNILERFSAQQFPDLHSELNLSSLELGDSALYFCASSAQSQHGELFFGEGSRLTVL.

CDR3 amino acids: CASSPPGSGSSREQYF. The DNA for the CDR3 is TGTGCCAGCAGCCCCCCAGGTAGCGGGAGTTCCCGCGAGCAGTACTTC. V and J are TRBV7-2 and TRBJ2-7; 9 nucleotides line up with TRBD2. This CDR3 is built from 16 residues. Germline CDR1 SGHTA, CDR2 FQGNSA. With V trimmed by 5 bases and J by 6 bases, 14 bases remained unmatched.

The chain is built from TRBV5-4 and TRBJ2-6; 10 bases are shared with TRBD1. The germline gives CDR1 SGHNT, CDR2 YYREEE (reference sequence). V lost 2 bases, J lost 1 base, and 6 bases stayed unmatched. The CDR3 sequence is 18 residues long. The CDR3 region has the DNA TGTGCCAGCAGCTTTGGACAGGGGGGCTTTTCTGGGGCCAACGTCCTGACTTTC. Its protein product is CASSFGQGGFSGANVLTF.

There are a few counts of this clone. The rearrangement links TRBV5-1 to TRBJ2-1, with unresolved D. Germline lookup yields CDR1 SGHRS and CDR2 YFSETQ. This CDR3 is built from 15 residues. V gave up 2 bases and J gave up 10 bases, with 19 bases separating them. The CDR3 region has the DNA TGCGCCAGCAGCTTTTATAGTCAGTCCTCCACAGAGCAGTTCTTC. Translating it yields CASSFYSQSSTEQFF.

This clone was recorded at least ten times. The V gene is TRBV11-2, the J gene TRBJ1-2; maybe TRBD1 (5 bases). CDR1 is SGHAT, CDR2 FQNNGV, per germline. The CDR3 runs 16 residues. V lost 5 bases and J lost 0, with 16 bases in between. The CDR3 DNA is TGTGCCAGCAGCCGCGGTCGTGGGGGAACTAACTATGGCTACACCTTC. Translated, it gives CASSRGRGGTNYGYTF.

This CDR3 is CASSLGGPSSGNTIYF. The CDR3 bases are TGCGCCAGCAGCTTAGGAGGACCGAGCTCTGGAAACACCATATATTTT. The V and J genes are TRBV5-1 and TRBJ1-3; D is undetermined. The ends were cut back, 2 bases at V and 0 bases at J, with 12 bases in the middle. Germline V lookup: CDR1 SGHRS, CDR2 YFSETQ. CDR3 size: 16 residues.